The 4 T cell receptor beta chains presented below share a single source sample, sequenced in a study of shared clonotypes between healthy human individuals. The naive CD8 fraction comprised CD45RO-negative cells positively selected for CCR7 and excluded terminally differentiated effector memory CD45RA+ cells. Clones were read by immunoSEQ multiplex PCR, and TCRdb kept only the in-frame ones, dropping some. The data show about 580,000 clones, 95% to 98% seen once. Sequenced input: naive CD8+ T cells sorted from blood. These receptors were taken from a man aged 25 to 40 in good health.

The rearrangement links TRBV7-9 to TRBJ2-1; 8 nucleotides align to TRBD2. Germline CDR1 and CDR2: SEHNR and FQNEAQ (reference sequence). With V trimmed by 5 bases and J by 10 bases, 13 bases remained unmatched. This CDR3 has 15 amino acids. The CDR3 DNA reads TGTGCCAGCAGCGACCCGGGACTAGTCACAGGGGAGCAGTTCTTC. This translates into CASSDPGLVTGEQFF.

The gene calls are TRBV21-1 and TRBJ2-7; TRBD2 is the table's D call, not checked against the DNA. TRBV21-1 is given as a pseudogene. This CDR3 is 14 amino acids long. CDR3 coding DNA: TGTGCCAGCAGCATGGACGGGAGCTCCTACGAGCAGTACTTC. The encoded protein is CASSMDGSSYEQYF.

CDR3 nucleotides: TGCGCCAGCAGCTTGGCCTCCGCGGGAGGCACAGATACGCAGTATTTT. Translating it yields CASSLASAGGTDTQYF. V and J are TRBV5-1 and TRBJ2-3; 7 nucleotides line up with TRBD2. J gave up 1 base and V 0 bases, and 5 bases lay outside the gene matches. Germline CDR1 SGHRS, CDR2 YFSETQ. This CDR3 contains 16 residues.

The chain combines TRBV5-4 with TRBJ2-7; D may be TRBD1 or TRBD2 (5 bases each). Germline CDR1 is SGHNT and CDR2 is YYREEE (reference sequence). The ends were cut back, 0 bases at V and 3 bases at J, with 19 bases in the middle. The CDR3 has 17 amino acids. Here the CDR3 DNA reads TGTGCCAGCAGCTTGGATACCGGGGCGCAAAACTTCTACGAGCAGTACTTC. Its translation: CASSLDTGAQNFYEQYF.